The clone carrying this T cell receptor beta chain was detected ten times or more. Its antigen is still unknown. The data were obtained in a study of Graves' ophthalmopathy and Graves' hyperthyroidism. Study-level points and caveats: Using a 13-signature model, the authors split ophthalmopathy from stable hyperthyroidism, with 85% to 90% sensitivity and 81.08% specificity. Thyroid clonotypes that were expanded above 0.001 frequency mostly also appeared in blood.

RNA transcripts were the template, and TCR beta CDR3 regions were amplified from them. HTBI primers were used in a first-round RT-PCR, which preceded a second-round multiplex PCR. In TCRdb, the multiplex PCR reads were re-called with MiXCR into one record per CDR3 protein. The table records hundreds of thousands of distinct CDR3 sequences, approximately 15% of them present only once. The V and J ends lost 6 bases and 1 base respectively, with 12 bases between them. The CDR3 length is 14 residues. Ophthalmopathy-affected donors exhibited moderate-to-severe activity, CAS ≥3, NOSPECS ≥4, and duration under 3 months. Diagnoses were established from clinical symptoms, serum thyroxine, TRAb, thyroid ultrasound and orbital computed tomography.

V is TRBV12-3 or TRBV12-4 and J is TRBJ1-1; D not certain. Material for sequencing was blood. This TCR was recovered from a woman aged 25 to 45 with Graves' ophthalmopathy. The CDR3: CASRSFTENTEAFF. Here the CDR3 DNA reads TGTGCCAGCAGGTCCTTCACCGAGAACACTGAAGCTTTCTTT.